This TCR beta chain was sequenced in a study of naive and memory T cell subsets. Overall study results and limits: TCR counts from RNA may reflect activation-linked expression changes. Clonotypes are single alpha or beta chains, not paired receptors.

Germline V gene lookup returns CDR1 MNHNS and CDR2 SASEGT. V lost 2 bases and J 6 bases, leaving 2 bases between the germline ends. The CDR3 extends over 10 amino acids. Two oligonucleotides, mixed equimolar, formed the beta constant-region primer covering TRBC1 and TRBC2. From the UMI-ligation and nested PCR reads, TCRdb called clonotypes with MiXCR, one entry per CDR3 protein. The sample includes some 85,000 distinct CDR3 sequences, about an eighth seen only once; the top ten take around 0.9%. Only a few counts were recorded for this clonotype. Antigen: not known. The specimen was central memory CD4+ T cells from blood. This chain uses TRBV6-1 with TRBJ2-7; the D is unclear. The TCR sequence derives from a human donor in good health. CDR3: CASSESEQYF. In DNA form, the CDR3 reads TGTGCCAGCAGTGAAAGCGAGCAGTACTTC.